Following are 28 T cell receptor beta chains from one sample sequenced in a study of blood T cell repertoires in COVID-19. Some clones are missing from TCRdb's copy, which holds only in-frame ones; the method was immunoSEQ multiplex PCR. Of about 170,000 clones listed, about four fifths are singletons. The sequencing input was peripheral blood. The receptors here all came from a woman older than 75 with COVID-19, enrolled during active disease.

CDR3 nucleotides: TGTGCCAGCAGGCAGACAGGGGGCGGTGGCTACACCTTC. Translated: CASRQTGGGGYTF. The chain links TRBV6-5 to TRBJ1-2; 10 positions match TRBD1. CDR3 length: 13 residues. Germline CDR1 and CDR2: MNHEY and SVGAGI. Germline trimming cut 6 bases from V and 7 bases from J; bases unmatched to any gene: 5.

The chain combines TRBV11-2 with TRBJ2-3; D gene ambiguous. CDR3 length equals 13 residues. With 5 bases removed from V and 1 base from J, the gap between germline ends came to 7 bases. Germline V gene lookup returns CDR1 SGHAT and CDR2 FQNNGV. CDR3 coding DNA: TGTGCCAGCAGCGCCCCGGGCACAGATACGCAGTATTTT. It is translated as CASSAPGTDTQYF.

V gene TRBV2 combines with J gene TRBJ1-3; D call uncertain. V dropped 7 bases and J dropped 0 bases, with 10 bases sitting between them. The CDR3 sequence is 14 residues long. The germline V gene has CDR1 SNHLY and CDR2 FYNNEI. The CDR3 is CASTLQNSGNTIYF. The CDR3 nucleotides are TGTGCCAGCACGCTCCAGAACTCTGGAAACACCATATATTTT.

The genes are TRBV13 and TRBJ1-5; 7 positions agree with TRBD1. The CDR3 sequence is 16 residues long. Germline V gene data show CDR1 as PRHDT and CDR2 as FYEKMQ (reference sequence). The J segment lost 7 bases and the V segment lost 0 bases, leaving 9 bases of the junction unmatched. CDR3 sequence reads: CASSLGEIHRGQPQHF. CDR3 nucleotide sequence: TGTGCCAGCAGCTTAGGGGAAATACACAGGGGCCAGCCCCAGCATTTT. Combining the CDR3 with reference TRBV13 and TRBJ1-5 gives the whole variable domain AAGVIQSPRHLIKEKRETATLKCYPIPRHDTVYWYQQGPGQDPQFLISFYEKMQSDKGSIPDRFSAQQFSDYHSELNMSSLELGDSALYFCASSLGEIHRGQPQHFGDGTRLSIL.

This chain joins TRBV7-3 and TRBJ1-2; D perhaps matches TRBD1 (5 bases). V was trimmed by 2 bases and J by 6 bases, leaving 16 bases between them. CDR3 length equals 15 residues. CDR1 SGHTA and CDR2 FQGTGA come from the germline V gene. In nucleotides, the CDR3 is TGTGCCAGCAGCTTACATACCGGGGGACGAGATGGCTACACCTTC. Residues: CASSLHTGGRDGYTF.

The V gene is TRBV6-5, the J gene TRBJ2-3, with 7 bases fitting TRBD1. Germline values: CDR1 MNHEY, CDR2 SVGAGI. The length of the CDR3 is 15 residues. Trimming at V came to 8 bases and at J to 0 bases, leaving 8 bases not matched to a gene. The CDR3: CASQVEGASTDTQYF. CDR3 in DNA: TGTGCCAGCCAAGTTGAGGGGGCGAGCACAGATACGCAGTATTTT.

The chain is built from TRBV29-1 and TRBJ1-1, with 10 bases lining up with TRBD1. This CDR3 has 17 amino acids. The ends lost 1 base at V and 5 bases at J; junction bases unmatched: 13. The germline CDR1 and CDR2 sequences are SQVTM and ANQGSEA. The CDR3 sequence: CSVEGIPGQGPGTEAFF. The CDR3 bases are TGCAGCGTTGAAGGGATCCCGGGACAGGGGCCGGGGACTGAAGCTTTCTTT.

The chain recombines TRBV4-3 with TRBJ2-3; 7 bases agree with TRBD1. The V gene end was trimmed by 11 bases and the J gene end by 5 bases; junction bases not matched to a gene: 10. CDR1 is LGHNA and CDR2 is YSLEER in the germline V gene. The CDR3 is made up of 13 amino acids. CDR3 amino acids: CAGARGPGDTQYF. The CDR3 bases are TGCGCCGGGGCGAGGGGGCCTGGAGATACGCAGTATTTT.

This chain connects TRBV18 to TRBJ1-3; no firm D call. Germline V gene lookup returns CDR1 KGHSH and CDR2 LQKENI. This CDR3 comprises 18 residues. V dropped 1 base and J dropped 0 bases, with 16 bases sitting between them. The CDR3 sequence: CASSPRPHSRDSGNTIYF. CDR3 in DNA: TGTGCCAGCTCACCACGGCCTCACAGCCGGGACTCTGGAAACACCATATATTTT.

The chain uses TRBV7-9 and TRBJ2-1; D gene ambiguous. The CDR3 covers 14 residues. Per germline, CDR1 SEHNR and CDR2 FQNEAQ (reference sequence). V shed 4 bases and J shed 3 bases, with 10 bases lying between them. The CDR3 sequence is CASSSSSNYNEQFF. The CDR3 region has the DNA TGTGCCAGCAGCTCCAGTTCCAACTACAATGAGCAGTTCTTC. The full variable domain, its missing parts supplied by reference TRBV7-9 and TRBJ2-1, is DTGVSQNPRHKITKRGQNVTFRCDPISEHNRLYWYRQTLGQGPEFLTYFQNEAQLEKSRLLSDRFSAERPKGSFSTLEIQRTEQGDSAMYLCASSSSSNYNEQFFGPGTRLTVL.

The chain combines TRBV7-2 with TRBJ2-7; 7 bases fit TRBD1. The CDR3 runs to 14 residues. V gave up 2 bases and J gave up 4 bases; unmatched junction bases: 5. From germline, CDR1 is SGHTA and CDR2 FQGNSA. The DNA for the CDR3 is TGTGCCAGCAGCTTACACAGGGGTGGGTACGAGCAGTACTTC. Its protein product is CASSLHRGGYEQYF.

V and J are TRBV5-5 and TRBJ2-1, with 8 bases aligning to TRBD1. The germline V gene encodes CDR1 SGHKS and CDR2 YYEKEE (reference sequence). V shed 4 bases, J shed 5 bases, and the junction held 5 bases outside the gene matches. This CDR3 comprises 14 residues. The CDR3 DNA is TGTGCCAGCAGCCGGACAGGGCCCAACAATGAGCAGTTCTTC. Protein product: CASSRTGPNNEQFF.

This clone was seen a handful of times. The rearrangement uses TRBV2 and TRBJ2-7; 8 nucleotides match TRBD2. Germline V gene lookup returns CDR1 SNHLY and CDR2 FYNNEI. The trim removed 6 bases at V and 5 bases at J, leaving 15 bases unmatched. This CDR3 has 16 residues. The CDR3 region is CASRLPSGGRQNEQYF. Here the CDR3 DNA reads TGTGCCAGCAGATTACCGAGCGGGGGCCGCCAGAACGAGCAGTACTTC.

This rearrangement joins TRBV28 to TRBJ1-5, with TRBD1 matching over 9 bases. The CDR3 is 14 residues long. V lost 7 bases and J lost 7; bases outside the gene matches: 8. The germline gives CDR1 MDHEN, CDR2 SYDVKM. CDR3 sequence reads: CASIAGTGHQPQHF. The CDR3 DNA is TGTGCCAGCATTGCCGGGACAGGGCACCAGCCCCAGCATTTT.

The rearrangement links TRBV2 to TRBJ2-2; unclear D gene. CDR1 SNHLY and CDR2 FYNNEI come from the germline V gene. V was shortened by 9 bases and J by 6 bases, with 17 bases between the two germline ends. The CDR3 spans 14 residues. CDR3 region: CARSDTKGAGELFF. The DNA of the CDR3 is TGTGCCAGATCCGACACCAAAGGCGCCGGGGAGCTGTTTTTT.

CDR3 amino acids: CASSYSTWTGVGEQYF. In nucleotides, the CDR3 is TGTGCCAGCAGTTACTCGACCTGGACAGGGGTCGGCGAGCAGTACTTC. The V and J genes are TRBV6-2 or TRBV6-3 and TRBJ2-7, with 9 bases identical to TRBD1. From germline, CDR1 is MNHEY and CDR2 SVGEGT. The CDR3 runs to 16 residues. The trim removed 0 bases at V and 6 bases at J, leaving 9 bases unmatched.

In its sample, this clone was seen once. V is TRBV28 and J is TRBJ1-1; tentatively, D is TRBD1 (5 bases). Trimming removed 3 bases from V and 4 bases from J, with 18 bases in between. Germline assignment: CDR1 MDHEN and CDR2 SYDVKM. This CDR3 is 16 amino acids long. CDR3 protein: CASSFQLGGKGTEAFF. CDR3 coding DNA: TGTGCCAGCAGTTTCCAACTGGGGGGGAAAGGCACTGAAGCTTTCTTT.

This chain joins TRBV27 and TRBJ1-5; TRBD1 aligns across 7 bases. V gave up 5 bases and J gave up 6 bases; unmatched junction bases: 13. The CDR3 has 16 residues. In germline, CDR1 is MNHEY, CDR2 SMNVEV (reference sequence). Here the CDR3 DNA reads TGTGCCAGCAGTCCCGAGGGGCAGGGGGTGAGTCAGCCCCAGCATTTT. It specifies CASSPEGQGVSQPQHF.

The chain is built from TRBV9 and TRBJ2-1, with no clear D. V was clipped by 0 bases and J by 4 bases, with 5 bases between them. The CDR3 runs to 13 residues. CDR1 and CDR2 from the germline V gene are SGDLS and YYNGEE. CDR3 nucleotides: TGTGCCAGCAGCGTAGCCACATACAATGAGCAGTTCTTC. Its protein is CASSVATYNEQFF.

This chain uses TRBV5-8 with TRBJ2-7; 8 positions agree with TRBD2. CDR1 and CDR2 from the germline V gene are SGHTS and YDEGEE. After removal of 3 bases from V and 5 bases from J, the junction contained 10 bases not matched to a gene. This CDR3 comprises 15 residues. CDR3: CASSSSPGGANEQYF. The CDR3 coding sequence is TGTGCCAGCAGCTCCTCCCCGGGAGGGGCAAACGAGCAGTACTTC.

The rearrangement links TRBV27 to TRBJ2-7, with 8 positions matching TRBD1. Germline assignment: CDR1 MNHEY and CDR2 SMNVEV (reference sequence). Trimming at V came to 3 bases and at J to 4 bases, leaving 2 bases not matched to a gene. The CDR3 is 13 residues long. The CDR3 coding sequence is TGTGCCAGCAGTTTCCAGGGGGCTTACGAGCAGTACTTC. This translates into CASSFQGAYEQYF.

The chain carries TRBV5-6 and TRBJ2-1; 11 bases are shared with TRBD1. The CDR3 covers 16 residues. The V segment lost 0 bases and the J segment 5 bases; nucleotides outside the gene matches: 4. The germline V gene has CDR1 SGHDT and CDR2 YYEEEE. The CDR3 region is CASSLGRDRGNNEQFF. The CDR3 DNA sequence: TGTGCCAGCAGCTTGGGTCGGGACAGGGGGAACAATGAGCAGTTCTTC.

This rearrangement joins TRBV19 to TRBJ2-4, with a weak D call TRBD1 (5 bases). Trimming cost V 5 bases and J 0 bases, with 14 bases left between them. CDR3 length: 16 residues. Per germline, CDR1 LNHDA and CDR2 SQIVND (reference sequence). CDR3 residues: CASSAGQFIAKNIQYF. The CDR3 nucleotides read TGTGCCAGTAGTGCTGGACAATTTATAGCCAAAAACATTCAGTACTTC.

V usage is TRBV28 and J usage is TRBJ1-5; 9 nucleotides line up with TRBD1. The CDR3 length is 15 residues. Germline V gene lookup returns CDR1 MDHEN and CDR2 SYDVKM. Trimming removed 5 bases from V and 10 bases from J; junction bases left unmatched: 12. The CDR3 spells CASSTPRTGERPQHF. The CDR3 DNA is TGTGCCAGCAGTACGCCGCGGACAGGGGAGAGACCCCAGCATTTT.

The chain employs TRBV7-7 and TRBJ2-7; 8 bases are a match to TRBD2. The CDR3 totals 17 residues. The V segment lost 4 bases and the J segment 4 bases; nucleotides outside the gene matches: 15. CDR1 is SSHAT and CDR2 is FNYEAQ in the germline V gene (reference sequence). CDR3 amino acids: CASSSREAEREYYEQYF. CDR3 nucleotide sequence: TGTGCCAGCAGCTCTCGGGAGGCTGAGCGGGAGTATTACGAGCAGTACTTC. Based on the CDR3 plus reference TRBV7-7 and TRBJ2-7, the full variable domain is GAGVSQSPRYKVTKRGQDVTLRCDPISSHATLYWYQQALGQGPEFLTYFNYEAQPDKSGLPSDRFSAERPEGSISTLTIQRTEQRDSAMYRCASSSREAEREYYEQYFGPGTRLTVT.

The rearrangement joins TRBV7-3 to TRBJ2-3; 12 bases are shared with TRBD2. In germline, CDR1 is SGHTA, CDR2 FQGTGA. V was pared by 5 bases and J by 4 bases, with 22 bases of the junction left unmatched. This CDR3 contains 21 residues. The CDR3 DNA follows: TGTGCCAGCAGCCGTTATATCGGACTAGCGGGAACCCAGGCTTTCCCAGATACGCAGTATTTT. Translating it yields CASSRYIGLAGTQAFPDTQYF. The whole variable domain, filled in from reference TRBV7-3 and TRBJ2-3, reads GAGVSQTPSNKVTEKGKYVELRCDPISGHTALYWYRQSLGQGPEFLIYFQGTGAADDSGLPNDRFFAVRPEGSVSTLKIQRTERGDSAVYLCASSRYIGLAGTQAFPDTQYFGPGTRLTVL.

The V gene is TRBV19, the J gene TRBJ2-7, with a weak D call TRBD2 (5 bases). Germline-derived CDR1 and CDR2 are LNHDA and SQIVND (reference sequence). V lost 5 bases, J lost 6 bases, and 11 bases lay in between. The CDR3 totals 12 residues. The CDR3 protein is CASSLRVGEQYF. As DNA, the CDR3 is TGTGCCAGTAGTTTGAGGGTGGGCGAGCAGTACTTC.

V and J are TRBV15 and TRBJ1-5; tentative D call: TRBD1 (5 bases). This CDR3 is 13 amino acids long. Germline assignment: CDR1 LNHNV and CDR2 YYDKDF (reference sequence). Trimming removed 5 bases at V and 11 bases at J, with 16 bases between. This chain's CDR3 is CATSGARRGAQHF. The CDR3 nucleotides are TGTGCCACCAGCGGTGCGAGGAGGGGCGCCCAGCATTTT.